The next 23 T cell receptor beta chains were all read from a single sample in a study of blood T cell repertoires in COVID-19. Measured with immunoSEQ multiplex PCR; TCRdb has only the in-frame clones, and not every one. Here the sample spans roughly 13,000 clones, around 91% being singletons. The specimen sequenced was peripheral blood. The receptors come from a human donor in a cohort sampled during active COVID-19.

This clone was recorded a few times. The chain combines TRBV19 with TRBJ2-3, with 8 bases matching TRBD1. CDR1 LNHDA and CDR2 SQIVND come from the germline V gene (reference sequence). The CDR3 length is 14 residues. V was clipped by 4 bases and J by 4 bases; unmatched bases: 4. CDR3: CASSTDRGADTQYF. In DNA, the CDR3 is TGTGCCAGTAGTACAGACAGGGGTGCAGATACGCAGTATTTT.

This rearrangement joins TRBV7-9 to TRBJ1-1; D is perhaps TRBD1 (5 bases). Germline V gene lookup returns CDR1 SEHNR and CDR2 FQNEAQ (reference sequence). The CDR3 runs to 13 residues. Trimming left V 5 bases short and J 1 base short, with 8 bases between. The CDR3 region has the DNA TGTGCCAGCAGCCTTGGGGCGAACACTGAAGCTTTCTTT. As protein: CASSLGANTEAFF.

CDR3 in amino acids: CASSEQGRTEAFF. CDR3 DNA: TGCGCCAGCAGTGAGCAGGGCCGGACTGAAGCTTTCTTT. The rearrangement joins TRBV10-2 to TRBJ1-1, with D perhaps TRBD1 (5 bases). V lost 2 bases and J 5 bases, leaving 9 bases between the germline ends. The germline CDR1 and CDR2 sequences are WSHSY and SAAADI. The CDR3 consists of 13 residues.

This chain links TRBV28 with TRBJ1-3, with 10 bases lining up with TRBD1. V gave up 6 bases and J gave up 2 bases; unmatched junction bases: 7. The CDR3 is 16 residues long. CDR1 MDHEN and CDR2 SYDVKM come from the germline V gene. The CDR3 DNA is TGTGCCAGCAGGACCGGGACAGGGGCCCCTGGAAACACCATATATTTT. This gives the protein CASRTGTGAPGNTIYF.

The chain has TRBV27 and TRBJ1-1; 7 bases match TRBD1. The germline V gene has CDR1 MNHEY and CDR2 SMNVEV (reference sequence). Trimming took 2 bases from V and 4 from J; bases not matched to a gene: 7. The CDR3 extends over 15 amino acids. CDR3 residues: CASSLGNKGATEAFF. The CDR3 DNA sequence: TGTGCCAGCAGTTTAGGGAACAAGGGGGCCACTGAAGCTTTCTTT.

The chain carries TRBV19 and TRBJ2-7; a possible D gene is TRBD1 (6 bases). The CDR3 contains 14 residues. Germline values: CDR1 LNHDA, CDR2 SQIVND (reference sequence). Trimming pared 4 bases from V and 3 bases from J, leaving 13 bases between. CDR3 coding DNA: TGTGCCAGTAGTAAGGCAGGGGTTGGCTACGAGCAGTACTTC. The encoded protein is CASSKAGVGYEQYF.

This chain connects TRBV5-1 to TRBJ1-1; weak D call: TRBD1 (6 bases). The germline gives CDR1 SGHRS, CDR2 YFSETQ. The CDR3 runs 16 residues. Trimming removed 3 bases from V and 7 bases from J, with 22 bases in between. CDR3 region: CASSSHRAPLRGEAFF. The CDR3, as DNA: TGCGCCAGCAGCTCCCACAGGGCCCCATTGCGTGGTGAAGCTTTCTTT.

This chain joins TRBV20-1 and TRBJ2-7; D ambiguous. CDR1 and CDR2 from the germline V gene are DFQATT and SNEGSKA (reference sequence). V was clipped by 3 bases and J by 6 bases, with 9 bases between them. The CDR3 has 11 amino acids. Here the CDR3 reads CSASVPGEQYF. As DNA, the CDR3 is TGCAGTGCTAGTGTTCCGGGCGAGCAGTACTTC.

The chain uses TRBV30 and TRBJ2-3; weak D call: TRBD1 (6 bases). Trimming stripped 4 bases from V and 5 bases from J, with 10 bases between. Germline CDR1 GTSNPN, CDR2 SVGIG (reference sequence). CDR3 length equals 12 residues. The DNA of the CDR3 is TGTGCCTGGAACCAACAGGGAGATACGCAGTATTTT. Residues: CAWNQQGDTQYF.

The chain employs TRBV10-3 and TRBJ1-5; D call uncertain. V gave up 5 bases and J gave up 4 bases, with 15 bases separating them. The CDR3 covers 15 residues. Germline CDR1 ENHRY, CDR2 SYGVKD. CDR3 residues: CAISQDPGLNQPQHF. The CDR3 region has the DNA TGTGCCATCAGTCAAGATCCGGGATTAAATCAGCCCCAGCATTTT.

The CDR3 is CASSPSGRKYF. CDR3 coding DNA: TGTGCCAGCTCACCTAGCGGGAGGAAGTACTTC. This chain joins TRBV18 and TRBJ2-7, with 10 bases lining up with TRBD2. CDR3 size: 11 residues. V lost 3 bases, J lost 11 bases, and 1 base stayed unmatched. CDR1 and CDR2 (germline): KGHSH, LQKENI.

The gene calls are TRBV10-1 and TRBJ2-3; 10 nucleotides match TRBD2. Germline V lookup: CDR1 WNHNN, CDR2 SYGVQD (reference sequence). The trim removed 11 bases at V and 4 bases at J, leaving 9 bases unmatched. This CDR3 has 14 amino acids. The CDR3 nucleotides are TGCGCCGCGTCTAGCGGGGGCCCTCCAGATACGCAGTATTTT. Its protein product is CAASSGGPPDTQYF.

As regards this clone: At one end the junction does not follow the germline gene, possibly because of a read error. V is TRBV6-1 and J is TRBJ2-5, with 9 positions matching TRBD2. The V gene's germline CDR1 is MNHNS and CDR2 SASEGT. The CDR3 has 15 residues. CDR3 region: CASREGGGAGETQYF. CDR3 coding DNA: TGTGCCAGCAGGGAAGGCGGGGGGGCCGGGGAGACCCAGTACTTC.

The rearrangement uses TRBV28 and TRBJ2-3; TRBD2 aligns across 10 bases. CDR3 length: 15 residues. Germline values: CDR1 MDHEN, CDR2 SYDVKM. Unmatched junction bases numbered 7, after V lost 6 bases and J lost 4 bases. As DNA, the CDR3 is TGTGCCAGCAGCCCCGCTAGCGGGAGTTCAGATACGCAGTATTTT. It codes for CASSPASGSSDTQYF.

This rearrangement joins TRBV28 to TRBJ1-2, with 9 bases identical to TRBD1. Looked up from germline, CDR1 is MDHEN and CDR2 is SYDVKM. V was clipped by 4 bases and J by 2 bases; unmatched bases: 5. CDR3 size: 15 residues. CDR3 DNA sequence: TGTGCCAGCAGTTCTCCGGGGACAGGGAACTATGGCTACACCTTC. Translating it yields CASSSPGTGNYGYTF.

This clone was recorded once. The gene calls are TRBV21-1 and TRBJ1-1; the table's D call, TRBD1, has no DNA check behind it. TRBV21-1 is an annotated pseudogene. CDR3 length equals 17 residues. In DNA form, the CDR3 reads TGTGCCAGCAGCCCCCCAAGTGGACAGGGGGCGTGGGGTGAAGCTTTCTTT. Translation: CASSPPSGQGAWGEAFF.

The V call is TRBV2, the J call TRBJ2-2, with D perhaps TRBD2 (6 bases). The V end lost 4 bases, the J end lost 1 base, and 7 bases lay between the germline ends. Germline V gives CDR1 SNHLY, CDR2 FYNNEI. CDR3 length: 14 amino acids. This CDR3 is CASSGRENTGELFF. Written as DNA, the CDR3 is TGTGCCAGCAGTGGGCGGGAGAACACCGGGGAGCTGTTTTTT. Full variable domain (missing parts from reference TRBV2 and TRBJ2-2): EPEVTQTPSHQVTQMGQEVILRCVPISNHLYFYWYRQILGQKVEFLVSFYNNEISEKSEIFDDQFSVERPDGSNFTLKIRSTKLEDSAMYFCASSGRENTGELFFGEGSRLTVL.

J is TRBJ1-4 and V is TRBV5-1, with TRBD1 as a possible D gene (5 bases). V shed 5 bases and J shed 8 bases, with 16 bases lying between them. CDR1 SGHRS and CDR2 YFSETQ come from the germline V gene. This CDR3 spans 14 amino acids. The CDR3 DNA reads TGCGCCAGCAGTGGGGGGACGGTTGGAGAAAAACTGTTTTTT. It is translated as CASSGGTVGEKLFF.

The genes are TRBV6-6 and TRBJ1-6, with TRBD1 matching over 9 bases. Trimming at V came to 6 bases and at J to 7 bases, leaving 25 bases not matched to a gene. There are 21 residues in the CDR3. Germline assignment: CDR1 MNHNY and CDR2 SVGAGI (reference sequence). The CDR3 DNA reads TGTGCCAGCAGCTTGAGGGGATCTGGGACAGGGCCCTTTTGGCGGAATTCACCCCTCCACTTT. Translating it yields CASSLRGSGTGPFWRNSPLHF.

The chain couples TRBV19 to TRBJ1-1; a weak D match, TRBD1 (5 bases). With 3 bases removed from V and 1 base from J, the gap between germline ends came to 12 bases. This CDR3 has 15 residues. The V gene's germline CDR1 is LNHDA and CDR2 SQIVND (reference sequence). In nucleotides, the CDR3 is TGTGCCAGTAGTATGGTAGGGGCGCGGAACACTGAAGCTTTCTTT. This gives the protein CASSMVGARNTEAFF.

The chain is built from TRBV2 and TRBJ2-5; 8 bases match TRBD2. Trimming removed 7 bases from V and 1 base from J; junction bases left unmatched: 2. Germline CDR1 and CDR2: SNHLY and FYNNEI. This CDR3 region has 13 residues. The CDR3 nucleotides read TGTGCCAGCATCGGGGGGGCCCAAGAGACCCAGTACTTC. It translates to CASIGGAQETQYF.

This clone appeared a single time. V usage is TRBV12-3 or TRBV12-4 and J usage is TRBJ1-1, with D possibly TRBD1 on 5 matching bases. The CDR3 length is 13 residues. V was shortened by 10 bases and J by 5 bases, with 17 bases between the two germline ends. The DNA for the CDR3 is TGTGCCAAGGCGGACACGGAAGGGACTGAAGCTTTCTTT. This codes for CAKADTEGTEAFF.

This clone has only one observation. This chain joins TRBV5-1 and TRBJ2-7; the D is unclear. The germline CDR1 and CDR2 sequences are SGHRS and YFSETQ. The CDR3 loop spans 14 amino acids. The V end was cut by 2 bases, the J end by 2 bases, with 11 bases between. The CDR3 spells CASSLSPRAYEQYF. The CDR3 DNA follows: TGCGCCAGCAGCTTATCCCCCCGGGCCTACGAGCAGTACTTC.